This T cell receptor beta chain was sequenced in a study of regulatory T cells in long-lasting Graves disease. Ten or more counts support this clonotype. Germline V gives CDR1 LGHNT, CDR2 FRNRAP. V was shortened by 6 bases and J by 2 bases, with 10 bases between the two germline ends. This CDR3 is 13 amino acids long. Investigators prepared the TCR beta libraries by applying iRepertoire HTBI primers and Arm-PCR of CDR3 regions. TCRdb used MiXCR to reprocess the multiplex PCR reads, holding one entry per CDR3 protein. In the table there are about 460,000 distinct CDR3 sequences, less than 15% of which are singletons. Time point denoted: newly diagnosed GD, antithyroid drugs for less than 3 months. PBMC-extracted RNA yielded the TCR library. The same data also contributed to another study, on T cells in Graves' hyperthyroidism and ophthalmopathy.

This chain uses TRBV12-5 with TRBJ1-2; no clear D. Sample: peripheral blood mononuclear cells (PBMCs), taken at new diagnosis, from a patient treated with antithyroid drugs. The TCR sequence derives from a woman aged 45-65 years with Graves disease. The CDR3 DNA sequence: TGTGCTAGTGGGGCCGGAGGAAACTATGGCTACACCTTC. This gives the protein CASGAGGNYGYTF.